These T cell receptor beta chains were read from a single sample in a study of T cell changes during pregnancy in multiple sclerosis. Libraries were prepared by immunoSEQ multiplex PCR; TCRdb keeps only in-frame clonotypes and omits some of them. This sample has 30,000 to 40,000 clones; roughly nine tenths occur once, and the top ten carry about 5.3%. Material: peripheral blood, obtained in the third trimester of pregnancy. The receptors originated from a female donor in good health, enrolled as a control in a pregnancy study. CDR3s include the opening cysteine and the closing phenylalanine or tryptophan. The order of the fields is J gene, clone size, V gene, D gene, CDR3 DNA, CDR3 protein. A D gene is named only where the DNA matches it firmly. Only part of the rows carry a size: once, few, many, or a class if the clone is expanded.

J gene: TRBJ2-1; clone size: NA; V gene: TRBV4-1; D gene: NA; CDR3 DNA: TGCGCCAGCAGCCAAGAATTTAAGGGGCAGTACAATGAGCAGTTCTTC; CDR3 protein: CASSQEFKGQYNEQFF
J gene: TRBJ2-7; clone size: NA; V gene: TRBV4-2; D gene: NA; CDR3 DNA: TGTGCCAGCAGCCAAACTCATGCGGAGCCCGCCTACGAGCAGTACTTC; CDR3 protein: CASSQTHAEPAYEQYF
J gene: TRBJ2-7; clone size: NA; V gene: TRBV7-2; D gene: NA; CDR3 DNA: TGTGCCAGCAGCTTTTTCATACAGGTCAACGAGCAGTACTTC; CDR3 protein: CASSFFIQVNEQYF
J gene: TRBJ2-4; clone size: NA; V gene: TRBV28; D gene: TRBD1; CDR3 DNA: TGTGCCAGTTCGAAGACAGGGGGCCAAAACATTCAGTACTTC; CDR3 protein: CASSKTGGQNIQYF
J gene: TRBJ1-2; clone size: NA; V gene: TRBV10-1; D gene: NA; CDR3 DNA: TGCGCCAGCCGTTTGTTAATCGGCAGGGCCTTTAACTATGGCTACACCTTC; CDR3 protein: CASRLLIGRAFNYGYTF
J gene: TRBJ2-1; clone size: few; V gene: TRBV4-3; D gene: NA; CDR3 DNA: TGCGCCAGCAGCCAAGGAACCGAGAGATACAATGAGCAGTTCTTC; CDR3 protein: CASSQGTERYNEQFF
J gene: TRBJ1-5; clone size: NA; V gene: TRBV30; D gene: NA; CDR3 DNA: TGTGCCATTGGGCGGGAACGCAATCAGCCCCAGCATTTT; CDR3 protein: CAIGRERNQPQHF
J gene: TRBJ2-4; clone size: NA; V gene: TRBV7-3; D gene: NA; CDR3 DNA: TGTGCCAGCAGCCCGGGATTAGGACAGAGAATAGCCAAAAACATTCAGTACTTC; CDR3 protein: CASSPGLGQRIAKNIQYF
J gene: TRBJ1-1; clone size: NA; V gene: TRBV7-9; D gene: NA; CDR3 DNA: TGTGCCAGCAGCATCGCAGCGGCTTTCTTT; CDR3 protein: CASSIAAAFF
J gene: TRBJ2-5; clone size: NA; V gene: TRBV11-3; D gene: NA; CDR3 DNA: TGTGCCAGCAGCCCCACGCCCCCAGATTCCCGGGCAGGAGGGGAGACCCAGTACTTC; CDR3 protein: CASSPTPPDSRAGGETQYF
J gene: TRBJ1-3; clone size: NA; V gene: TRBV6-6; D gene: TRBD1; CDR3 DNA: TGTGCCAGCAGTACAGGGGGGGGAAACACCATATATTTT; CDR3 protein: CASSTGGGNTIYF
J gene: TRBJ2-3; clone size: NA; V gene: TRBV6-5; D gene: TRBD2; CDR3 DNA: TGTGCCAGCAAGGCGGGAGAGGTAGATACGCAGTATTTT; CDR3 protein: CASKAGEVDTQYF
J gene: TRBJ2-7; clone size: NA; V gene: TRBV27; D gene: TRBD2; CDR3 DNA: TGTGCCAGCTGGGGACTAGCGGGAAAAAGAGGGCAGTACTTC; CDR3 protein: CASWGLAGKRGQYF
J gene: TRBJ1-1; clone size: NA; V gene: TRBV4-2; D gene: TRBD1; CDR3 DNA: TGTGCCAGCAGCCAAGGACAGGGGAACACTGAAGCTTTCTTT; CDR3 protein: CASSQGQGNTEAFF
J gene: TRBJ1-6; clone size: few; V gene: TRBV6-5; D gene: TRBD1; CDR3 DNA: TGTGCCAGCAGTTACTACAGGGGGCAATCACCCCTCCACTTT; CDR3 protein: CASSYYRGQSPLHF
J gene: TRBJ1-2; clone size: NA; V gene: TRBV9; D gene: NA; CDR3 DNA: TGTGCCAGCAGCGTAGTTGGCAGACCGACTAAAAACTATGGCTACACCTTC; CDR3 protein: CASSVVGRPTKNYGYTF
J gene: TRBJ2-7; clone size: NA; V gene: TRBV6-1; D gene: NA; CDR3 DNA: TGTGCCAGCAGTGAATCCCCAGGTTCGGGGTCCTACGAGCAGTACTTC; CDR3 protein: CASSESPGSGSYEQYF
J gene: TRBJ2-3; clone size: NA; V gene: TRBV2; D gene: TRBD2; CDR3 DNA: TGTGCCAGCAAATGGGGAGGGCCGAGGGATACGCAGTATTTT; CDR3 protein: CASKWGGPRDTQYF
J gene: TRBJ2-3; clone size: NA; V gene: TRBV5-6; D gene: TRBD1; CDR3 DNA: TGTGCCAGCAGTTTACAGGGGAGAGATACGCAGTATTTT; CDR3 protein: CASSLQGRDTQYF
J gene: TRBJ2-5; clone size: NA; V gene: TRBV5-4; D gene: TRBD2; CDR3 DNA: TGTGCCAGCAGCTTGCTAGCGGGAGGAGAGGAGACCCAGTACTTC; CDR3 protein: CASSLLAGGEETQYF
J gene: TRBJ1-1; clone size: NA; V gene: TRBV6-1; D gene: NA; CDR3 DNA: TGTGCCAGCAGTGAAGCGTGGGGCCGGAACACTGAAGCTTTCTTT; CDR3 protein: CASSEAWGRNTEAFF
J gene: TRBJ2-5; clone size: NA; V gene: TRBV11-1; D gene: TRBD2; CDR3 DNA: TGTGCCAGCAGCCGGACTAGCGGGGGACTTCAAGAGACCCAGTACTTC; CDR3 protein: CASSRTSGGLQETQYF
J gene: TRBJ1-1; clone size: few; V gene: TRBV19; D gene: TRBD1; CDR3 DNA: TGTGCCAGTAGTCCTTTCACAGGGGTAGGTGAAGCTTTCTTT; CDR3 protein: CASSPFTGVGEAFF
J gene: TRBJ1-2; clone size: NA; V gene: TRBV28; D gene: NA; CDR3 DNA: TGTGCCAGCAGTTTAATCCAGGGTGACTATGGCTACACCTTC; CDR3 protein: CASSLIQGDYGYTF
J gene: TRBJ1-6; clone size: NA; V gene: TRBV19; D gene: NA; CDR3 DNA: TGTGCCAGTAGTATACGGCAGGGCTTAAAGGATAATTCACCCCTCCACTTT; CDR3 protein: CASSIRQGLKDNSPLHF
J gene: TRBJ1-3; clone size: NA; V gene: TRBV10-3; D gene: TRBD1; CDR3 DNA: TGTGCCATCAGTGCCGCGAGGACAGGGGGGAACACCATATATTTT; CDR3 protein: CAISAARTGGNTIYF
J gene: TRBJ2-7; clone size: NA; V gene: TRBV27; D gene: NA; CDR3 DNA: TGTGCCAGCAGTTCCCGACAGGATCGCTACGAGCAGTACTTC; CDR3 protein: CASSSRQDRYEQYF
J gene: TRBJ2-3; clone size: NA; V gene: TRBV7-3; D gene: TRBD2; CDR3 DNA: TGTGCCAGCAGCGTGGGACTAGCGGGGCCAACGGATACGCAGTATTTT; CDR3 protein: CASSVGLAGPTDTQYF
J gene: TRBJ1-1; clone size: NA; V gene: TRBV30; D gene: NA; CDR3 DNA: TGTGCCTGGAGTGTTACCAGGGGCGACACTGAAGCTTTCTTT; CDR3 protein: CAWSVTRGDTEAFF
J gene: TRBJ2-5; clone size: NA; V gene: TRBV19; D gene: NA; CDR3 DNA: TGTGCCAGTAGTAAGGGGGAACAAGAGACCCAGTACTTC; CDR3 protein: CASSKGEQETQYF
J gene: TRBJ1-5; clone size: NA; V gene: TRBV6-5; D gene: TRBD1; CDR3 DNA: TGTGCCAGCAGTAGATCCGGACAGGGAAGTCAGCCCCAGCATTTT; CDR3 protein: CASSRSGQGSQPQHF
J gene: TRBJ2-1; clone size: NA; V gene: TRBV5-1; D gene: NA; CDR3 DNA: TGCGCCAGCAGCCCTCCGGGAGTCCCCTCCTACAATGAGCAGTTCTTC; CDR3 protein: CASSPPGVPSYNEQFF
J gene: TRBJ2-5; clone size: NA; V gene: TRBV15; D gene: NA; CDR3 DNA: TGTGCCACCAGCCTAGGGACTGGCCAAGAGACCCAGTACTTC; CDR3 protein: CATSLGTGQETQYF
J gene: TRBJ2-1; clone size: few; V gene: TRBV5-4; D gene: NA; CDR3 DNA: TGTGCCAGCAGCTTGGGGGGGCGAGCCTACAATGAGCAGTTCTTC; CDR3 protein: CASSLGGRAYNEQFF
J gene: TRBJ1-2; clone size: NA; V gene: TRBV6-5; D gene: TRBD1; CDR3 DNA: TGTGCCAGCAGACCCAGGGGGCCAGACTATGGCTACACCTTC; CDR3 protein: CASRPRGPDYGYTF
J gene: TRBJ1-5; clone size: NA; V gene: TRBV28; D gene: NA; CDR3 DNA: TGTGCCAGCAGTCCAGGGAGGGAGACCCAGCATTTT; CDR3 protein: CASSPGRETQHF
J gene: TRBJ1-2; clone size: NA; V gene: TRBV6-1; D gene: TRBD1; CDR3 DNA: TGTGCCAGCAGTGAAGGGACAGGGGGCTATGGCTACACCTTC; CDR3 protein: CASSEGTGGYGYTF
J gene: TRBJ1-4; clone size: NA; V gene: TRBV28; D gene: NA; CDR3 DNA: TGTGCCAGCACCCTGGGGGGGGCTGGTGAAAAACTGTTTTTT; CDR3 protein: CASTLGGAGEKLFF
J gene: TRBJ1-1; clone size: NA; V gene: TRBV29-1; D gene: TRBD1; CDR3 DNA: TGCAGCGTTCGCCAGGGGGAGACTGAAGCTTTCTTT; CDR3 protein: CSVRQGETEAFF
J gene: TRBJ2-5; clone size: few; V gene: TRBV7-3; D gene: NA; CDR3 DNA: TGTGCCAGCAGCTTAGGAGCCGCCCGAGAGACCCAGTACTTC; CDR3 protein: CASSLGAARETQYF
J gene: TRBJ1-1; clone size: NA; V gene: TRBV25-1; D gene: TRBD1; CDR3 DNA: TGTGCCAGCAGTGAATATCCCAGGGGGCATACTGAAGCTTTCTTT; CDR3 protein: CASSEYPRGHTEAFF
J gene: TRBJ2-1; clone size: NA; V gene: TRBV7-2; D gene: TRBD2; CDR3 DNA: TGTGCCAGCAGCCTTAACGGGGGGGGCCTCTATGAGCAGTTCTTC; CDR3 protein: CASSLNGGGLYEQFF
J gene: TRBJ1-6; clone size: NA; V gene: TRBV7-9; D gene: NA; CDR3 DNA: TGTGCCAGCAGCTTAGCCACAGGGTCCCTAGTTTACACCCTCCACTTT; CDR3 protein: CASSLATGSLVYTLHF
J gene: TRBJ2-1; clone size: NA; V gene: TRBV10-1; D gene: TRBD2; CDR3 DNA: TGCGCCAGCAGTGAACCTAGCGGGAGCCGGTACAATGAGCAGTTCTTC; CDR3 protein: CASSEPSGSRYNEQFF
J gene: TRBJ2-1; clone size: once; V gene: TRBV5-1; D gene: TRBD2; CDR3 DNA: TGCGCCAGCAGCTTCGCGGGAGATTCCTACAATGAGCAGTTCTTC; CDR3 protein: CASSFAGDSYNEQFF
J gene: TRBJ1-1; clone size: NA; V gene: TRBV6-6; D gene: TRBD1; CDR3 DNA: TGTGCCAGCAGCCCTCGGGGACAGCCGAACACTGAAGCTTTCTTT; CDR3 protein: CASSPRGQPNTEAFF
J gene: TRBJ2-5; clone size: NA; V gene: TRBV7-6; D gene: TRBD1; CDR3 DNA: TGTGCCAGCAGCCTAACAGGGGACCAAGAGACCCAGTACTTC; CDR3 protein: CASSLTGDQETQYF
J gene: TRBJ2-7; clone size: NA; V gene: TRBV11-1; D gene: TRBD2; CDR3 DNA: TGTGCCAGCAGCCCCCAACTAGCGGGAGACAACGAGCAGTACTTC; CDR3 protein: CASSPQLAGDNEQYF
J gene: TRBJ1-4; clone size: NA; V gene: TRBV25-1; D gene: NA; CDR3 DNA: TGTGCCAGCAGCCTCACTAATGAAAAACTGTTTTTT; CDR3 protein: CASSLTNEKLFF
J gene: TRBJ2-1; clone size: NA; V gene: TRBV5-1; D gene: NA; CDR3 DNA: TGCGCCAGCAGCTTGGGGACAGCCCTGATCCCCAATGAGCAGTTCTTC; CDR3 protein: CASSLGTALIPNEQFF
J gene: TRBJ1-1; clone size: once; V gene: TRBV29-1; D gene: NA; CDR3 DNA: TGCAGCGTTGAAGTAGTACGGGGGGTTGAAGCTTTCTTT; CDR3 protein: CSVEVVRGVEAFF
J gene: TRBJ2-5; clone size: NA; V gene: TRBV4-2; D gene: NA; CDR3 DNA: TGTGCCAGCAGCCAAGAAAGGAGAACAGGCCGAGAGACCCAGTACTTC; CDR3 protein: CASSQERRTGRETQYF
J gene: TRBJ2-2; clone size: NA; V gene: TRBV6-5; D gene: NA; CDR3 DNA: TGTGCCAGCAGTGCTACGGACACGAACACCGGGGAGCTGTTTTTT; CDR3 protein: CASSATDTNTGELFF
J gene: TRBJ1-1; clone size: NA; V gene: TRBV29-1; D gene: TRBD1; CDR3 DNA: TGCAGCGTTGTCCTGCAGGGGGCGAACACTGAAGCTTTCTTT; CDR3 protein: CSVVLQGANTEAFF
J gene: TRBJ1-1; clone size: NA; V gene: TRBV9; D gene: NA; CDR3 DNA: TGTGCCAGCAGCGTCGGACAGTTGCTTACTGAAGCTTTCTTT; CDR3 protein: CASSVGQLLTEAFF